Presented here are 24 T cell receptor beta chains from one specimen sequenced in a study of blood T cell repertoires in COVID-19. Data came from immunoSEQ multiplex PCR; TCRdb stores just in-frame clones and leaves some out. The repertoire holds approximately 410,000 clones, with 86% as singletons. Sample: peripheral blood. These receptor sequences come from a woman in her 30s with active or convalescent COVID-19.

V is TRBV5-1 and J is TRBJ1-1, with 8 bases identical to TRBD1. CDR1 is SGHRS, CDR2 YFSETQ, per germline. V shed 4 bases, J shed 4 bases, and the junction held 3 bases outside the gene matches. This CDR3 spans 13 amino acids. CDR3 in amino acids: CASSTGGSTEAFF. Here the CDR3 DNA reads TGCGCCAGCAGCACAGGGGGAAGCACTGAAGCTTTCTTT.

The chain employs TRBV2 and TRBJ2-2; TRBD1 matches at 8 bases. V was pared by 6 bases and J by 2 bases, with 5 bases of the junction left unmatched. This CDR3 comprises 15 residues. Germline V CDR1 and CDR2: SNHLY, FYNNEI. The CDR3 nucleotides read TGTGCCAGCAGCCGGACAGGGCTAAACACCGGGGAGCTGTTTTTT. Translated: CASSRTGLNTGELFF.

The V call is TRBV2, the J call TRBJ1-4; 7 nucleotides line up with TRBD1. CDR1 SNHLY and CDR2 FYNNEI come from the germline V gene. CDR3 size: 14 residues. V lost 7 bases, J lost 1 base, and 3 bases stayed unmatched. In DNA, the CDR3 is TGTGCCAGCAACACAGGGGTAACTAATGAAAAACTGTTTTTT. It yields the protein CASNTGVTNEKLFF.

This sequence joins TRBV6-1 and TRBJ1-5; possible D gene TRBD1, 6 bases. V was shortened by 4 bases and J by 1 base, with 14 bases between the two germline ends. Germline CDR1 is MNHNS and CDR2 is SASEGT. The CDR3 contains 16 residues. The CDR3 bases are TGTGCCAGCAGTGGGGGGAGGGGGTTAAGCAATCAGCCCCAGCATTTT. Its translation is CASSGGRGLSNQPQHF.

V and J are TRBV6-5 and TRBJ1-1; D is ambiguous. The germline V and J ends were trimmed by 8 bases and 1 base, with 11 bases remaining between them. The CDR3 covers 13 residues. Germline CDR1 and CDR2: MNHEY and SVGAGI. This CDR3 reads CASSPGGNTEAFF. CDR3 coding DNA: TGTGCCAGCTCTCCGGGTGGGAACACTGAAGCTTTCTTT.

This clone turned up a few times. The chain couples TRBV2 to TRBJ1-2; D remains ambiguous. Germline values: CDR1 SNHLY, CDR2 FYNNEI. This CDR3 is 15 amino acids long. The germline V and J ends were trimmed by 4 bases and 4 bases, with 16 bases remaining between them. DNA for the CDR3: TGTGCCAGCAGTGGGTCGGACGGGATGCTCTATGGCTACACCTTC. Amino acid sequence: CASSGSDGMLYGYTF.

The chain uses TRBV30 and TRBJ1-1; D unresolved. The CDR3 extends over 14 amino acids. V lost 3 bases, J lost 0 bases, and 11 bases lay in between. CDR1 GTSNPN and CDR2 SVGIG come from the germline V gene (reference sequence). The CDR3: CAWRARTVNTEAFF. For the CDR3, the DNA is TGTGCCTGGAGGGCCAGAACAGTGAACACTGAAGCTTTCTTT.

The chain is built from TRBV5-4 and TRBJ2-5; possibly TRBD1 for D (6 bases). CDR1 is SGHNT and CDR2 is YYREEE in the germline V gene (reference sequence). The CDR3 runs 14 residues. The V end was cut by 1 base, the J end by 5 bases, with 12 bases between. Here the CDR3 reads CASSLSQGRETQYF. CDR3 nucleotides: TGTGCCAGCAGCTTGTCCCAGGGGCGGGAGACCCAGTACTTC.

This chain joins TRBV5-1 and TRBJ1-2; tentatively, D is TRBD1 (5 bases). Trimming took 2 bases from V and 8 from J, leaving 10 bases between them. The CDR3 totals 12 residues. From germline, CDR1 is SGHRS and CDR2 YFSETQ. The CDR3 reads CASSFLEGGYTF. The CDR3 coding sequence is TGCGCCAGCAGCTTCCTGGAGGGGGGCTACACCTTC.

The chain couples TRBV27 to TRBJ1-6; D gene unclear. This CDR3 is 14 amino acids long. The germline CDR1 and CDR2 sequences are MNHEY and SMNVEV (reference sequence). V lost 2 bases and J 7 bases, leaving 9 bases between the germline ends. The CDR3 DNA sequence: TGTGCCAGCAGTTTAGAGGCATCCAATTCACCCCTCCACTTT. Encoded protein: CASSLEASNSPLHF.

V is TRBV2 and J is TRBJ2-3; a weak D match, TRBD2 (6 bases). From germline, CDR1 is SNHLY and CDR2 FYNNEI. The CDR3 loop spans 17 amino acids. V lost 5 bases, J lost 2 bases, and 20 bases lay in between. CDR3 sequence reads: CASSSPLSRGDTDTQYF. The CDR3 bases are TGTGCCAGCAGTTCCCCATTGTCTCGCGGGGACACAGATACGCAGTATTTT.

V is TRBV10-2 and J is TRBJ2-3; D perhaps matches TRBD1 (5 bases). This CDR3 region has 15 residues. The V gene lost 3 bases and the J gene lost 5 bases, with 15 bases spanning the gap. In germline, CDR1 is WSHSY, CDR2 SAAADI. Written as DNA, the CDR3 is TGCGCCAGCAGTGACTCAGGGTCCCGTGGAGATACGCAGTATTTT. It specifies CASSDSGSRGDTQYF.

This rearrangement joins TRBV7-2 to TRBJ1-1; 7 bases are shared with TRBD1. CDR3 size: 15 residues. Germline V gene lookup returns CDR1 SGHTA and CDR2 FQGNSA. After removal of 8 bases from V and 4 bases from J, the junction contained 13 bases not matched to a gene. CDR3 in amino acids: CASAYRGPSGTEAFF. As DNA, the CDR3 is TGTGCCAGCGCGTACAGGGGTCCGTCGGGCACTGAAGCTTTCTTT.

The chain has TRBV6-5 and TRBJ2-1; TRBD2 agrees at 7 bases. This CDR3 comprises 15 residues. With 6 bases clipped from V and 6 bases from J, the junction kept 11 bases outside the gene matches. The germline CDR1 and CDR2 sequences are MNHEY and SVGAGI. The CDR3 sequence: CASRSAGAPRNEQFF. Written as DNA, the CDR3 is TGTGCCAGCAGGTCTGCGGGAGCCCCCCGCAATGAGCAGTTCTTC.

CDR3 residues: CASSRTGNTEAFF. Here the CDR3 DNA reads TGTGCCAGCAGCCGGACAGGGAACACTGAAGCTTTCTTT. The chain links TRBV11-2 to TRBJ1-1; 7 bases align to TRBD1. V lost 5 bases to trimming and J lost 1 base; unmatched junction nucleotides: 1. Per the germline V gene, CDR1 is SGHAT and CDR2 is FQNNGV. The CDR3 covers 13 residues.

This clone was counted only a few times. This chain joins TRBV5-6 and TRBJ1-3, with D perhaps TRBD1 (5 bases). This CDR3 has 16 residues. CDR1 and CDR2 from the germline V gene are SGHDT and YYEEEE. Trimming left V 4 bases short and J 0 bases short, with 14 bases between. The CDR3 DNA reads as TGTGCCAGCAGCGAGACCGGGGGAAGCTCTGGAAACACCATATATTTT. It translates to CASSETGGSSGNTIYF. Based on the CDR3 plus reference TRBV5-6 and TRBJ1-3, the full variable domain is DAGVTQSPTHLIKTRGQQVTLRCSPKSGHDTVSWYQQALGQGPQFIFQYYEEEERQRGNFPDRFSGHQFPNYSSELNVNALLLGDSALYLCASSETGGSSGNTIYFGEGSWLTVV.

V usage is TRBV19 and J usage is TRBJ1-1; 7 nucleotides line up with TRBD1. CDR1 is LNHDA and CDR2 is SQIVND in the germline V gene (reference sequence). The V gene end was trimmed by 0 bases and the J gene end by 7 bases; junction bases not matched to a gene: 5. This CDR3 has 14 amino acids. CDR3 sequence reads: CASSIDPTGFEAFF. The CDR3 bases are TGTGCCAGTAGTATAGACCCGACAGGGTTTGAAGCTTTCTTT.

The J gene is TRBJ1-5, the V gene TRBV19; D is unresolved. CDR1 LNHDA and CDR2 SQIVND come from the germline V gene (reference sequence). Trimming left V 7 bases short and J 7 bases short, with 14 bases between. The CDR3 is 13 residues long. For the CDR3, the DNA is TGTGCCAGTAACCCCGCGGGTGTCCAGCCCCAGCATTTT. Translation gives CASNPAGVQPQHF.

The chain employs TRBV3-1 (or the pseudogene TRBV3-2) and TRBJ2-6; D is possibly TRBD2 (6 bases). Germline V gene sequence: CDR1 LGHDT, CDR2 YNNKEL (reference sequence). The V end lost 0 bases, the J end lost 2 bases, and 8 bases lay between the germline ends. The CDR3 consists of 16 residues. DNA for the CDR3: TGTGCCAGCAGCCAAGACGGAGGGGCTGGGGCCAACGTCCTGACTTTC. This translates into CASSQDGGAGANVLTF.

The chain couples TRBV14 to TRBJ2-7; 10 nucleotides match TRBD2. Looked up from germline, CDR1 is SGHDN and CDR2 is FVKESK. The CDR3 contains 15 residues. V was pared by 1 base and J by 5 bases, with 5 bases of the junction left unmatched. Here the CDR3 DNA reads TGTGCCAGCAGCCAAGGTAGCGGGAGGTATGACGAGCAGTACTTC. Amino acid sequence: CASSQGSGRYDEQYF.

V and J are TRBV5-1 and TRBJ2-3; the match to TRBD1 covers 7 bases. V shed 2 bases, J shed 1 base, and the junction held 7 bases outside the gene matches. CDR3 length: 16 residues. CDR1 is SGHRS, CDR2 YFSETQ, per germline. The CDR3 DNA reads TGCGCCAGCAGCTTAAACCGGGACAGCCGCACAGATACGCAGTATTTT. Translated, it gives CASSLNRDSRTDTQYF.

The gene calls are TRBV2 and TRBJ2-6; D is possibly TRBD2 (6 bases). CDR1 SNHLY and CDR2 FYNNEI come from the germline V gene. V shed 4 bases and J shed 0 bases, with 13 bases lying between them. The CDR3 loop spans 17 amino acids. The chain's CDR3 is CASSVGGAGSGANVLTF. Here the CDR3 DNA reads TGTGCCAGCAGTGTCGGCGGGGCCGGCTCTGGGGCCAACGTCCTGACTTTC.

This clone came up a few times. The V and J genes are TRBV15 and TRBJ1-4; TRBD1 aligns across 7 bases. The germline V gene encodes CDR1 LNHNV and CDR2 YYDKDF (reference sequence). The V segment lost 2 bases and the J segment 6 bases; nucleotides outside the gene matches: 9. This CDR3 has 16 amino acids. The DNA of the CDR3 is TGTGCCACCAGCAGACCTCCAGGGGGGTCCGATGAAAAACTGTTTTTT. This sequence encodes CATSRPPGGSDEKLFF.

For this clone: Other DNA sequences within the sample encode an identical CDR3. This sequence joins TRBV3-1 (or the pseudogene TRBV3-2) and TRBJ1-5; no clear D gene. V was shortened by 1 base and J by 4 bases, with 8 bases between the two germline ends. This CDR3 contains 14 residues. Germline-derived CDR1 and CDR2 are LGHDT and YNNKEL (reference sequence). The CDR3: CASSQGAINQPQHF. The CDR3 DNA is TGTGCCAGCAGCCAAGGGGCCATAAATCAGCCCCAGCATTTT.